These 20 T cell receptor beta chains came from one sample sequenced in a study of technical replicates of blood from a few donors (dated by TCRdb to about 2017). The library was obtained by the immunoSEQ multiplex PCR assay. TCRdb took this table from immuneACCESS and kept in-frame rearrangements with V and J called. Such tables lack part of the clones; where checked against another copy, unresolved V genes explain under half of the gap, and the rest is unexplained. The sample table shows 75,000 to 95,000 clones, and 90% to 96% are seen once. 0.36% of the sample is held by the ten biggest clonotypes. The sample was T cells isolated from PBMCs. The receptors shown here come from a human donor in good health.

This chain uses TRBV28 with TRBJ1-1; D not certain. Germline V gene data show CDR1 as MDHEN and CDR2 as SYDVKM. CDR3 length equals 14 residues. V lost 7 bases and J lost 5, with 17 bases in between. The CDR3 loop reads CASTRFGKKTEAFF. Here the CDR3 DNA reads TGTGCCAGCACCCGATTCGGGAAGAAGACTGAAGCTTTCTTT.

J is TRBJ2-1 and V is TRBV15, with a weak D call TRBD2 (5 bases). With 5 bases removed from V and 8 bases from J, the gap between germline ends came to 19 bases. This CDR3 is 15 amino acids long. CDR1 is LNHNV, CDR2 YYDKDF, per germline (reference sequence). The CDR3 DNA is TGTGCCACCAGCCGAGTAATAGGAGGTGTCCATGAGCAGTTCTTC. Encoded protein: CATSRVIGGVHEQFF.

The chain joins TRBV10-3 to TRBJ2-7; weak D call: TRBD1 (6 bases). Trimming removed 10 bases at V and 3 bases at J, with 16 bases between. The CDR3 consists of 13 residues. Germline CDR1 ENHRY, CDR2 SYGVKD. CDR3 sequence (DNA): TGTGCCAGCAGAGGAGGACAGAACTACGAGCAGTACTTC. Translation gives CASRGGQNYEQYF.

This CDR3 is CASSSWREKDNEQFF. The CDR3 nucleotides read TGCGCCAGCAGTTCGTGGCGGGAGAAGGACAATGAGCAGTTCTTC. The chain couples TRBV10-1 to TRBJ2-1; TRBD2 agrees at 7 bases. V shed 5 bases and J 5 bases; nucleotides not matched to a gene: 9. CDR1 is WNHNN and CDR2 is SYGVQD in the germline V gene (reference sequence). The length of the CDR3 is 15 residues.

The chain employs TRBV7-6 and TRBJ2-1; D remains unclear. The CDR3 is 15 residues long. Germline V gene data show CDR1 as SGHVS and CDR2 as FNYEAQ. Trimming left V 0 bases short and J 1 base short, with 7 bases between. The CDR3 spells CASSLATESYNEQFF. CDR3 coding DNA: TGTGCCAGCAGCTTAGCGACTGAATCCTACAATGAGCAGTTCTTC.

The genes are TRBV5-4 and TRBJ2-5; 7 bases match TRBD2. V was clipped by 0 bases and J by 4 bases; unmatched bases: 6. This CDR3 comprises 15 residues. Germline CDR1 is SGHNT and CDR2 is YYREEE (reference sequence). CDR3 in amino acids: CASSLALGTIETQYF. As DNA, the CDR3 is TGTGCCAGCAGCTTGGCCTTGGGGACTATAGAGACCCAGTACTTC.

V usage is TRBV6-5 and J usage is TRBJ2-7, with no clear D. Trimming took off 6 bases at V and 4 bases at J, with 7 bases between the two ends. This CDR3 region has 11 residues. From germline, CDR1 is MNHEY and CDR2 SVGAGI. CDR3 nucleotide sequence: TGTGCCAGCAGAAATACTTACGAGCAGTACTTC. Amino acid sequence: CASRNTYEQYF.

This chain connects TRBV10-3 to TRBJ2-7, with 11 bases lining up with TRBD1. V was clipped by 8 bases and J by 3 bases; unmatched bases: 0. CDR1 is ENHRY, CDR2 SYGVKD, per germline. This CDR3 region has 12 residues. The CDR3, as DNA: TGTGCCATCGGGACAGGGGGCTACGAGCAGTACTTC. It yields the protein CAIGTGGYEQYF.

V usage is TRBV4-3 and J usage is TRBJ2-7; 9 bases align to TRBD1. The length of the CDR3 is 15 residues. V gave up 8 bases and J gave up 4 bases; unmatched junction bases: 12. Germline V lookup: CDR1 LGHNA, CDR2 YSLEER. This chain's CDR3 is CASSLGQGSWYEQYF. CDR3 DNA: TGCGCCAGCTCCTTAGGACAGGGGTCGTGGTACGAGCAGTACTTC.

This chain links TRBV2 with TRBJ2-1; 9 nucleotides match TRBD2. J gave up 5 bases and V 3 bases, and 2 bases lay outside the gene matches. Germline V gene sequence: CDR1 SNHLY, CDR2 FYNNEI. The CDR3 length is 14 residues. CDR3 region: CASSDVAGDNEQFF. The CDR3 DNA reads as TGTGCCAGCAGTGATGTAGCGGGAGACAATGAGCAGTTCTTC.

CDR3 region: CASSDISDTQYF. DNA of the CDR3: TGTGCCAGCAGTGACATTTCAGATACGCAGTATTTT. The chain employs TRBV6-1 and TRBJ2-3, with D unresolved. The CDR3 is made up of 12 amino acids. The V end lost 3 bases, the J end lost 4 bases, and 5 bases lay between the germline ends. Germline CDR1 MNHNS, CDR2 SASEGT.

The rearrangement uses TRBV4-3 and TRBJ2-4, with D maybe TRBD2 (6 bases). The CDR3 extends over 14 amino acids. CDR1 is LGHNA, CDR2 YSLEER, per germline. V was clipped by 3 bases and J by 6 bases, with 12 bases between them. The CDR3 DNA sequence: TGCGCCAGCAGCCACACGGAGGGGATAAACATTCAGTACTTC. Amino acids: CASSHTEGINIQYF.

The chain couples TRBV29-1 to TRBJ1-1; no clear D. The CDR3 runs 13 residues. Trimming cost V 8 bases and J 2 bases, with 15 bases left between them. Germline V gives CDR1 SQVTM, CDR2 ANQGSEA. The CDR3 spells CSSRRIFNTEAFF. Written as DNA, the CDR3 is TGCAGCTCCAGGAGGATATTTAACACTGAAGCTTTCTTT.

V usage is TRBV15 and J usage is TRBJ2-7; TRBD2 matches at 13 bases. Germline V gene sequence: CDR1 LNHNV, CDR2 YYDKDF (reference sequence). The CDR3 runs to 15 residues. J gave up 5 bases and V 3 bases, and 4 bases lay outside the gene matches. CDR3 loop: CATSSGLAGVHEQYF. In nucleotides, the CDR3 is TGTGCCACCAGCAGTGGACTAGCGGGAGTCCACGAGCAGTACTTC.

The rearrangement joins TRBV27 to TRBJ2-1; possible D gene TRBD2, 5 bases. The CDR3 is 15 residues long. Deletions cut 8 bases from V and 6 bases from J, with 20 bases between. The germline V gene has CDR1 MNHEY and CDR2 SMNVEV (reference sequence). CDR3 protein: CASQLRSGGGNEQFF. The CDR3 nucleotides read TGTGCCAGCCAATTAAGGTCAGGAGGTGGCAATGAGCAGTTCTTC.

The CDR3 is CASSVGGDTQYF. The DNA of the CDR3 is TGTGCCAGCAGCGTAGGCGGGGATACGCAGTATTTT. The chain carries TRBV9 and TRBJ2-3, with D possibly being TRBD2 (5 bases). There are 12 residues in the CDR3. The V gene's germline CDR1 is SGDLS and CDR2 YYNGEE. Trimming pared 0 bases from V and 6 bases from J, leaving 5 bases between.

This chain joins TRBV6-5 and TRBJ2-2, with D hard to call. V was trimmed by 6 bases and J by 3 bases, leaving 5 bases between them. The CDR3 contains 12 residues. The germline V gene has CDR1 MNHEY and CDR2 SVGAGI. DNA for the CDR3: TGTGCCAGCAGACGCGACACCGGGGAGCTGTTTTTT. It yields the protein CASRRDTGELFF.

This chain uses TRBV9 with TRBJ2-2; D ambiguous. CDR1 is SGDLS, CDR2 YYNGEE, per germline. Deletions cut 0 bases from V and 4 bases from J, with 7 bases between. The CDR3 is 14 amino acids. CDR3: CASSVDGSTGELFF. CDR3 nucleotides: TGTGCCAGCAGCGTAGACGGGTCCACCGGGGAGCTGTTTTTT.

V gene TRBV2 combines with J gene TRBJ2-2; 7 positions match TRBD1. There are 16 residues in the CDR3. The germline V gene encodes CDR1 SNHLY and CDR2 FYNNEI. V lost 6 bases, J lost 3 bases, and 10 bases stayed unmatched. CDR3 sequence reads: CASRTQTGRYTGELFF. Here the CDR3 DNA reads TGTGCCAGCAGAACCCAGACAGGGCGCTACACCGGGGAGCTGTTTTTT. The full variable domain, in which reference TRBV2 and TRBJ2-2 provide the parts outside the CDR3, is EPEVTQTPSHQVTQMGQEVILRCVPISNHLYFYWYRQILGQKVEFLVSFYNNEISEKSEIFDDQFSVERPDGSNFTLKIRSTKLEDSAMYFCASRTQTGRYTGELFFGEGSRLTVL.

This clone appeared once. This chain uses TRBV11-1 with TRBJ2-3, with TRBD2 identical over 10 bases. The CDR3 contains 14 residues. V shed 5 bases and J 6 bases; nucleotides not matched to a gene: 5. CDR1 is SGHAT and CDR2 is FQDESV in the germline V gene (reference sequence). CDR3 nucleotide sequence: TGTGCCAGCAGCCCAATTAGCGGGAGGGATACGCAGTATTTT. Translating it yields CASSPISGRDTQYF.